This TCR beta chain originates from a study of CD8 T cells in Susac syndrome. This CDR3 has 15 amino acids. V lost 4 bases to trimming and J lost 4 bases, with 14 bases between them. In the case of this clonotype: Its antigen remains unknown.

The RNA, roughly 0.5 to 1 ug, was put through reverse transcription using random hexamers. TCR beta CDR3 was amplified by immunoSEQ multiplex PCR. This amplification extended across 54 Vbeta and 13 Jbeta segments. TCRdb called the immunoSEQ multiplex PCR reads again in MiXCR, with one record for every CDR3 protein. Of about 110,000 distinct CDR3 sequences in the sample, roughly 95% are singletons; the top ten hold 0.4% to 0.5%. Study findings and constraints: Peak Susac CD8+ clonal expansion occurred in TEMRA cells and active patients.

The J gene is TRBJ2-1, the V gene TRBV12-3 or TRBV12-4, with a weak D call TRBD2 (6 bases). The material sequenced was CD8+ T cells from PBMCs. The sequence derives from a human donor with Susac syndrome. The CDR3 sequence is CASSSRDLTYNEQFF. The CDR3 nucleotides read TGTGCCAGCAGTTCCCGGGACTTGACTTACAATGAGCAGTTCTTC.